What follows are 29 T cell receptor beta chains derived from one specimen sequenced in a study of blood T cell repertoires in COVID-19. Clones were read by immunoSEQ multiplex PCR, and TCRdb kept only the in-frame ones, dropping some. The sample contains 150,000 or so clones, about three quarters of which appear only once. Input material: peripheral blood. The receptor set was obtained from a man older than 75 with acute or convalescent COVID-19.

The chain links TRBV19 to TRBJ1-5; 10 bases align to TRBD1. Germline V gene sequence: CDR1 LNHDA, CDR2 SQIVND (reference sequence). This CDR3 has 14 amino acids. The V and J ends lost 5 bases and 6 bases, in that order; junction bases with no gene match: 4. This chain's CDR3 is CASSPDRGLQPQHF. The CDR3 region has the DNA TGTGCCAGTAGTCCCGACAGGGGGCTTCAGCCCCAGCATTTT. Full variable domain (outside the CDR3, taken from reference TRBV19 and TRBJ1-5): DGGITQSPKYLFRKEGQNVTLSCEQNLNHDAMYWYRQDPGQGLRLIYYSQIVNDFQKGDIAEGYSVSREKKESFPLTVTSAQKNPTAFYLCASSPDRGLQPQHFGDGTRLSIL.

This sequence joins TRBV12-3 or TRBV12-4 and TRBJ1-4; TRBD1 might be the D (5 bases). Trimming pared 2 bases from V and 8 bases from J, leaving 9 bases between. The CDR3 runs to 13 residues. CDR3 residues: CASSLSGNEKLFF. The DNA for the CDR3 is TGTGCCAGCAGTTTATCAGGGAACGAAAAACTGTTTTTT.

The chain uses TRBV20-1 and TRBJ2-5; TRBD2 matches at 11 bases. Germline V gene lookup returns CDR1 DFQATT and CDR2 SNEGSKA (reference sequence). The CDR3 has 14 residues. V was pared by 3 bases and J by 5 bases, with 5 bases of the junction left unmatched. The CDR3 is CSASQLAGVETQYF. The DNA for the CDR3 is TGCAGTGCTAGTCAACTAGCGGGGGTCGAGACCCAGTACTTC.

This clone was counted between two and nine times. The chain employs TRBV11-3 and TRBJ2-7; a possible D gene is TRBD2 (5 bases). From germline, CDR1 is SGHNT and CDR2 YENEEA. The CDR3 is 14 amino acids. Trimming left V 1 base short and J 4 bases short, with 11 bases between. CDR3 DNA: TGTGCCAGCAGCTTAGCCCGGGGTTTATACGAGCAGTACTTC. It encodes CASSLARGLYEQYF.

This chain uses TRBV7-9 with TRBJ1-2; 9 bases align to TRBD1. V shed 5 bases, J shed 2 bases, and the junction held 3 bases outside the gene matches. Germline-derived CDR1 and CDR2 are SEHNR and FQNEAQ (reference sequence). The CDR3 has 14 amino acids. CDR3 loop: CASSRGTGNYGYTF. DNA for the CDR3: TGTGCCAGCAGCCGCGGGACAGGGAACTATGGCTACACCTTC.

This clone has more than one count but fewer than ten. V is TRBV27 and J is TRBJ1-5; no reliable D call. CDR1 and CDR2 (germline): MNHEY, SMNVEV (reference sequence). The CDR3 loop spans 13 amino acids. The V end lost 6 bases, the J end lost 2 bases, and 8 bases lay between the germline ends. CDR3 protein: CASRPVGNQPQHF. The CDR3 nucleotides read TGTGCCAGCAGGCCAGTCGGCAATCAGCCCCAGCATTTT.

The CDR3 here is CASRGSGGYNSPLHF. The CDR3 DNA sequence: TGTGCCAGCCGGGGATCAGGGGGCTATAATTCACCCCTCCACTTT. V usage is TRBV6-6 and J usage is TRBJ1-6; 7 bases fit TRBD1. V was pared by 8 bases and J by 3 bases, with 7 bases of the junction left unmatched. In germline, CDR1 is MNHNY, CDR2 SVGAGI (reference sequence). There are 15 residues in the CDR3.

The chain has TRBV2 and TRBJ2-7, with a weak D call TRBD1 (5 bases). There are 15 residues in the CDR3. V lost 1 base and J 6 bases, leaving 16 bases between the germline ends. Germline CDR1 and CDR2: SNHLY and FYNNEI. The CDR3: CASSEVQGTSGEQYV. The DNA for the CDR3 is TGTGCCAGCAGTGAAGTTCAGGGAACGAGTGGCGAGCAGTACGTC.

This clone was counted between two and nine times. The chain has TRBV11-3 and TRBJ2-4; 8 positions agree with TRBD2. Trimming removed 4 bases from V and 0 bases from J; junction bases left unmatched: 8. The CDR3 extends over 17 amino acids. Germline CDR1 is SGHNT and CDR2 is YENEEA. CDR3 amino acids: CASSSGGGHPAKNIQYF. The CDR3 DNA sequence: TGTGCCAGCAGCTCCGGGGGGGGACATCCAGCCAAAAACATTCAGTACTTC.

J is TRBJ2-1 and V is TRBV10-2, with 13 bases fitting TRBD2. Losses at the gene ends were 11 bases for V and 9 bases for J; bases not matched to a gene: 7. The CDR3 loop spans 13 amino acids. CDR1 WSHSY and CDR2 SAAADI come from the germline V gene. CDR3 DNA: TGCGCCTCTGGACTAGCGGGGGCCCCTGAGCAGTTCTTC. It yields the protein CASGLAGAPEQFF.

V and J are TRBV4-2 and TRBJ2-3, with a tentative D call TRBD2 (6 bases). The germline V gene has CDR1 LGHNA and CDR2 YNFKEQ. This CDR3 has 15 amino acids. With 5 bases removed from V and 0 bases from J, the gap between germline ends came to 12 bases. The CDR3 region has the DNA TGTGCCAGCAGCACTGCCGGGGGAAGCACAGATACGCAGTATTTT. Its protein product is CASSTAGGSTDTQYF.

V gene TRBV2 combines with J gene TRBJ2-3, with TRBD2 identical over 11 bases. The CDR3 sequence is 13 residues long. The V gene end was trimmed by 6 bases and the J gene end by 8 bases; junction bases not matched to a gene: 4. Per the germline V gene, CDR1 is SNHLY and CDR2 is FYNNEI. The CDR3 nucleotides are TGTGCCAGCAGGACCCTAGCGGGAGGTACGCAGTATTTT. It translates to CASRTLAGGTQYF.

CDR3 nucleotides: TGCGCCAGCAGCTGGTTTGGGGGCGCGGGCTATGGCTACACCTTC. It yields the protein CASSWFGGAGYGYTF. The rearrangement uses TRBV5-1 and TRBJ1-2, with TRBD1 as a possible D gene (6 bases). Germline CDR1 and CDR2: SGHRS and YFSETQ. CDR3 size: 15 residues. The V end lost 3 bases, the J end lost 4 bases, and 16 bases lay between the germline ends.

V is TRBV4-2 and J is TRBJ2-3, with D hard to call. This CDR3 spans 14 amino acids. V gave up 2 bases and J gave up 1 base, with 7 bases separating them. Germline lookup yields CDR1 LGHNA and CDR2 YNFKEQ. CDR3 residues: CASSQSLGTDTQYF. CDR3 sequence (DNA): TGTGCCAGCAGCCAATCACTGGGCACAGATACGCAGTATTTT.

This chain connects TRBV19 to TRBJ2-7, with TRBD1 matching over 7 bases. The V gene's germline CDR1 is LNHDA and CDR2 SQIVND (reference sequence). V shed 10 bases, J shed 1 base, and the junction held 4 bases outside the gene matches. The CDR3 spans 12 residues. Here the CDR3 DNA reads TGTGCCACCAGGGGGTTATCCTACGAGCAGTACTTC. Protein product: CATRGLSYEQYF.

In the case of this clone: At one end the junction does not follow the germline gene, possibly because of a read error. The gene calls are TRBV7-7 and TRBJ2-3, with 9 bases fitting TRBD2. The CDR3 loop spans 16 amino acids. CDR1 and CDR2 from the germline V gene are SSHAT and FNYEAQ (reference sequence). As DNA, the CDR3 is TGTGCTAGCAGTCCGGGACTAGCAGGGGGCACAGATACGCAGTATTTT. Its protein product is CASSPGLAGGTDTQYF.

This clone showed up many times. The CDR3 sequence is CASSLRGPNEQYF. The CDR3, as DNA: TGCGCCAGCAGCCTGAGGGGGCCGAACGAGCAGTACTTC. This rearrangement joins TRBV10-1 to TRBJ2-7, with TRBD1 matching over 7 bases. Losses at the gene ends were 6 bases for V and 5 bases for J; bases not matched to a gene: 7. CDR1 and CDR2 from the germline V gene are WNHNN and SYGVQD (reference sequence). The CDR3 has 13 amino acids.

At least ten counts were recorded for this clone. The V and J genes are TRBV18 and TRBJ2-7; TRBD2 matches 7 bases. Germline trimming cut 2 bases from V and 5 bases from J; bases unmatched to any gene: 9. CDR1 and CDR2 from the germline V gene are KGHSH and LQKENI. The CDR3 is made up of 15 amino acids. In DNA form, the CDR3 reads TGTGCCAGCTCACCAGTCGGGGCGGGGGATAACGAGCAGTACTTC. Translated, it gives CASSPVGAGDNEQYF.

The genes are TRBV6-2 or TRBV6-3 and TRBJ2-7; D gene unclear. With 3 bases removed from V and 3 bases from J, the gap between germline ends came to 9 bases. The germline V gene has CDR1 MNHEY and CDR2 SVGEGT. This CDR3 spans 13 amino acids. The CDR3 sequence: CASSYHSNYEQYF. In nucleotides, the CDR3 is TGTGCCAGCAGTTATCACTCAAACTACGAGCAGTACTTC.

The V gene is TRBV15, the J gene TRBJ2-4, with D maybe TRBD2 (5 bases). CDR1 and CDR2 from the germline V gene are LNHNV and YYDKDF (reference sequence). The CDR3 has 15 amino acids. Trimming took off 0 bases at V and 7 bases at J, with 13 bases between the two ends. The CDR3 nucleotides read TGTGCCACCAGCAGAGATCGCCTTCGGGATAACATTCAGTACTTC. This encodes CATSRDRLRDNIQYF.

DNA for the CDR3: TGTGCCAGCATGTTGGAGCGGGGGGCCTCGGACATTCAGTACTTC. It is translated as CASMLERGASDIQYF. The chain links TRBV2 to TRBJ2-4; TRBD2 matches at 9 bases. The germline gives CDR1 SNHLY, CDR2 FYNNEI. The CDR3 length is 15 residues. Trimming removed 7 bases from V and 8 bases from J; junction bases left unmatched: 12.

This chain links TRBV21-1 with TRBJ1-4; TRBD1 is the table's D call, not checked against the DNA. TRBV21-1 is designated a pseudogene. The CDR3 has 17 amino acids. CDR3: CASSKGQPLSTNEKLFF. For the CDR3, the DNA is TGTGCCAGCAGCAAGGGACAGCCACTATCAACTAATGAAAAACTGTTTTTT.

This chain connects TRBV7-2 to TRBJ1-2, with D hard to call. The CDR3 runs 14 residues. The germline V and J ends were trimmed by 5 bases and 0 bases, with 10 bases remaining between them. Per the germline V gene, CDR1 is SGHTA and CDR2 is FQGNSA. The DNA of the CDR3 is TGTGCCAGCAGCATGACTAATACTAACTATGGCTACACCTTC. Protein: CASSMTNTNYGYTF.

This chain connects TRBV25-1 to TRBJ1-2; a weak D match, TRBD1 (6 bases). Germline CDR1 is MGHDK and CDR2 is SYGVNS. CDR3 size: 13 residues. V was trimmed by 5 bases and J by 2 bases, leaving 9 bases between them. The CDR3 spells CASSNQGNYGYTF. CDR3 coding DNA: TGTGCCAGCAGTAACCAGGGGAACTATGGCTACACCTTC.

DNA for the CDR3: TGTGCCAGCACAACCCAGGGCGGAGCCAAAAACATTCAGTACTTC. Protein sequence: CASTTQGGAKNIQYF. The chain has TRBV13 and TRBJ2-4; TRBD1 is a possible D gene (5 bases). Trimming took off 7 bases at V and 0 bases at J, with 13 bases between the two ends. The CDR3 is 15 amino acids. The V gene's germline CDR1 is PRHDT and CDR2 FYEKMQ (reference sequence).

This CDR3 reads CASSQAKPGQGIGLSEKLFF. DNA of the CDR3: TGCGCCAGCAGCCAAGCCAAACCGGGACAGGGGATCGGGTTGAGTGAAAAACTGTTTTTT. The chain recombines TRBV4-3 with TRBJ1-4, with 10 bases that match TRBD1. V lost 1 base and J lost 7; bases outside the gene matches: 18. The germline CDR1 and CDR2 sequences are LGHNA and YSLEER. There are 20 residues in the CDR3.

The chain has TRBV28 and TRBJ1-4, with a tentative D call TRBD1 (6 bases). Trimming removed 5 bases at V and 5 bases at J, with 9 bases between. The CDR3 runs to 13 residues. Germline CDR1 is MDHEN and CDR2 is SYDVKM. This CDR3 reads CASSGGGNEKLFF. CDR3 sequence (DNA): TGTGCCAGCAGTGGGGGGGGCAATGAAAAACTGTTTTTT.

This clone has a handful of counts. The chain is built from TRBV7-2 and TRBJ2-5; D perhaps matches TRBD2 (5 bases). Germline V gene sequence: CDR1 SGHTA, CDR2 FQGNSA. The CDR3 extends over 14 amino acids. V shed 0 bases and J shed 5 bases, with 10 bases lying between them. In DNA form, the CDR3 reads TGTGCCAGCAGCTTAGCTAGCGACGGCGAGACCCAGTACTTC. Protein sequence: CASSLASDGETQYF.

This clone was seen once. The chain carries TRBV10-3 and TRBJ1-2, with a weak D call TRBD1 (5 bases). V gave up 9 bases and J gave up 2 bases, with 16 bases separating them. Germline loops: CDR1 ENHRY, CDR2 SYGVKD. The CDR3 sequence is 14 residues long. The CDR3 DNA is TGTGCCATTACGCGGGACCTATCAAACTATGGCTACACCTTC. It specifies CAITRDLSNYGYTF.